This TCR beta chain stems from a study of blood T cell repertoires in COVID-19. There are 13 residues in the CDR3. The V end was cut by 6 bases, the J end by 12 bases, with 18 bases between. Sequencing used immunoSEQ multiplex PCR; TCRdb keeps in-frame clones, though not all of them. This sample has about 200,000 clones; about 85% occur once, and the top ten carry less than 5.5%. The sequenced sample consisted of peripheral blood. V is TRBV12-3 or TRBV12-4 and J is TRBJ2-1, with D possibly TRBD2 on 6 matching bases. The TCR sequence derives from a woman older than 75 with acute or convalescent COVID-19. Here the CDR3 DNA reads TGTGCCAGCAGGCCCCCCTGGGAGGTGGGGCAGTTCTTC. It specifies CASRPPWEVGQFF.